This note documents a single T cell receptor (beta chain) sequence. As yet, its antigen is unknown. Positive CCR7 selection of CD45RO-negative cells yielded the naive CD8 cells, and terminally differentiated effector memory CD45RA+ cells were excluded. Each replicate PCR on the sorted subsets used approximately 180 ng DNA (roughly 30,000 T cell genomes). This table comes from immunoSEQ multiplex PCR, and its TCRdb copy is limited to in-frame clones, with some not included. The repertoire includes about 2,200,000 clones, 93% of them detected once, and more than 1.5% sits in the top ten. These data belong to a study of shared clonotypes between healthy human individuals. Study-level background: Donors, aged 18 to 49, were a couple of women and three men.

General study results and limits: Non-shared clonotypes had lower generation probabilities than clonotypes shared by all four sorted-subset donors. Investigators expected sequencing depth to affect clonotype sharing among donors.

The CDR3 is made up of 13 amino acids. V lost 2 bases and J lost 6, with 11 bases in between. The V gene's germline CDR1 is SNHLY and CDR2 FYNNEI. This chain links TRBV2 with TRBJ2-7; no definite D call. The TCR originated in a man aged 18 to 35 in good health. Some clones in this sample may be carry-over from other donors' samples. Source material: naive CD8+ T cells from PBMCs. The CDR3 region has the DNA TGTGCCAGCAGTGAACGGACCGTGCTCGAGCAGTACTTC. Encoded protein: CASSERTVLEQYF.